The 4 T cell receptor beta chains reported below all come from one sample, sequenced in a study of T cell responses to AZD1222 COVID-19 vaccine. Sequenced by immunoSEQ multiplex PCR; TCRdb stores in-frame clones only, minus some. The sample lists tens of thousands of clones, 88% occurring once. The starting material was peripheral blood, obtained on day 0 of AZD1222 vaccination. The receptors derive from an adult in good health.

The V and J genes are TRBV5-6 and TRBJ2-7; D may be TRBD2 (5 bases). CDR3 length equals 14 residues. Germline V gene data show CDR1 as SGHDT and CDR2 as YYEEEE. Trimming removed 6 bases at V and 2 bases at J, with 15 bases between. The CDR3: CASTRRGPTYEQYF. The CDR3 DNA sequence: TGTGCCAGCACCCGCCGAGGGCCAACCTACGAGCAGTACTTC.

The rearrangement links TRBV19 to TRBJ2-3, with TRBD2 as a possible D gene (6 bases). The length of the CDR3 is 13 residues. V dropped 7 bases and J dropped 2 bases, with 10 bases sitting between them. Germline V CDR1 and CDR2: LNHDA, SQIVND (reference sequence). CDR3 sequence reads: CASKAGTTDTQYF. CDR3 DNA: TGTGCCAGTAAGGCGGGGACCACAGATACGCAGTATTTT.

CDR3 residues: CASSPNGEQETQYF. The CDR3 DNA is TGTGCCAGCTCACCAAACGGGGAGCAAGAGACCCAGTACTTC. The chain is built from TRBV18 and TRBJ2-5, with TRBD2 as a possible D gene (5 bases). Germline V gives CDR1 KGHSH, CDR2 LQKENI. V was trimmed by 2 bases and J by 2 bases, leaving 9 bases between them. CDR3 size: 14 residues.

Concerning this clone: Other DNA sequences in this sample translate to the same CDR3. The chain has TRBV2 and TRBJ1-4; 7 bases fit TRBD1. Per the germline V gene, CDR1 is SNHLY and CDR2 is FYNNEI. This CDR3 has 14 amino acids. Losses at the gene ends were 6 bases for V and 8 bases for J; bases not matched to a gene: 9. DNA for the CDR3: TGTGCCAGCAGAAACAGGGGAGGGAACGAAAAACTGTTTTTT. Its translation: CASRNRGGNEKLFF.